The present T cell receptor beta chain was sequenced within a study of blood T cell repertoires in COVID-19. Study-level background: The samples span acute and convalescent COVID-19 from the United States, Italy and Spain. In each case, the material was cDNA or gDNA derived from T cells, B-cell-depleted T cells, or PBMCs.

Seattle cases were enrolled at active infection and followed longitudinally. Trimming pared 3 bases from V and 7 bases from J, leaving 15 bases between. The germline gives CDR1 LNHNV, CDR2 YYDKDF (reference sequence). CDR3 length equals 15 residues. In the original processing: Estimates of nucleated cell counts were drawn from the amplification of reference gene primers. Method: immunoSEQ multiplex PCR; TCRdb's copy keeps in-frame clones and lacks some. For V, J and clone size, that table is used; D and trimming come from the DNA. The sample lists around 400,000 clones; roughly 86% were seen once. The rearrangement uses TRBV15 and TRBJ2-2; no clear D gene. Sequencing was done on a sample of peripheral blood. This clonotype was sampled from a woman aged 55-70 years with COVID-19, enrolled during active disease. Here the CDR3 DNA reads TGTGCCACCAGCAGGGGCTACACGGAAGGCGGGGAGCTGTTTTTT. This encodes CATSRGYTEGGELFF.